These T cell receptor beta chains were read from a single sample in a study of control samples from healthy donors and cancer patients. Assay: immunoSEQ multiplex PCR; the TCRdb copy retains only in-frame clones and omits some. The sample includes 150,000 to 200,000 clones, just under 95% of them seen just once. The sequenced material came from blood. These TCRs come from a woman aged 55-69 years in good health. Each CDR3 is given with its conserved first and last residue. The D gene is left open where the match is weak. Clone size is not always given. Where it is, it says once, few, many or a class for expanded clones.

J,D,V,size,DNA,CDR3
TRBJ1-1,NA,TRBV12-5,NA,TGTGCTAGTGGTTTGGTACGGGGCACCGCTGGCACTGAAGCTTTCTTT,CASGLVRGTAGTEAFF
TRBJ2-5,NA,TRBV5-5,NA,TGTGCCAGCAGCTTGCACAGGGCTCCGAGCGAGACCCAGTACTTC,CASSLHRAPSETQYF
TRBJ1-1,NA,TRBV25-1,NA,TGTGCCAGCAGTCCCCTGGGGCCTAACACTGAAGCTTTCTTT,CASSPLGPNTEAFF
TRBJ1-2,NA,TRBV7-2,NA,TGTGCCATCACACCGGCAGACACTAACTATGGCTACACCTTC,CAITPADTNYGYTF
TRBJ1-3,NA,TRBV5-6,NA,TGTGCCAGCAGCACCTACAGGGTTGGAAACACCATATATTTT,CASSTYRVGNTIYF
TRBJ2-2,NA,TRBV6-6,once,TGTGCCAGCATCAGGGATGGGACCTCCACCGGGGAGCTGTTTTTT,CASIRDGTSTGELFF
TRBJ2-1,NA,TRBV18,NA,TGTGCCAGCTCACTAGGCCGGGGTACCGCTTACCAATCCTACAATGAGCAGTTCTTC,CASSLGRGTAYQSYNEQFF
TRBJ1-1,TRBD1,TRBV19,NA,TGTGCCAGTAGTGCTCGACAGGGGTCGATGAACACTGAAGCTTTCTTT,CASSARQGSMNTEAFF
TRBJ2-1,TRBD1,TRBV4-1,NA,TGCGCCAGCAGCCAAGTTGGCAGGGGGCCCCTAAATGAGCAGTTCTTC,CASSQVGRGPLNEQFF
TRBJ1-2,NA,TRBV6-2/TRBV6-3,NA,TGTGCCAGCAGTTACTCCCCTATACGAGTCGATGGCTACACCTTC,CASSYSPIRVDGYTF
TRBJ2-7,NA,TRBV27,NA,TGTGCCAGCGCGTACAGCGGACGATCCTACGAGCAGTACTTC,CASAYSGRSYEQYF
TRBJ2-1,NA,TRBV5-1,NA,TGCGCCAGCAGAATTTCCCCTCAGGGCCCCGGGCAGTTCTTC,CASRISPQGPGQFF
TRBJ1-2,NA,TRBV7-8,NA,TGTGCCAGCAGCCCCCTTCTCGGCAAACGGGACTATGGCTACACCTTC,CASSPLLGKRDYGYTF
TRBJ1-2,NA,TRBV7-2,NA,TGTGCCAGCAGCTTTGCAGGGACTAACTATGGCTACACCTTC,CASSFAGTNYGYTF
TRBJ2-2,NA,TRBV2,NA,TGTGCCAGCAGTGGAGGGGCCTACACCGGGGAGCTGTTTTTT,CASSGGAYTGELFF
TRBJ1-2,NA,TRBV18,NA,TGTGCCAGCTCAGAAGAACAGGGAATGGGGGGAAACTATGGCTACACCTTC,CASSEEQGMGGNYGYTF
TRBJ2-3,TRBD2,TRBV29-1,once,TGCAGCGTTGATGCGGCTAGCGGGGCCGTCGGTACGCAGTATTTT,CSVDAASGAVGTQYF
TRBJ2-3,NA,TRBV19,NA,TGTGCCAGCAAACGGACAGATTACACAGATACGCAGTATTTT,CASKRTDYTDTQYF
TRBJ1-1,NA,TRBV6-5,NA,TGTGCCAGCAGTAGAGTGGGGAACACTGAAGCTTTCTTT,CASSRVGNTEAFF
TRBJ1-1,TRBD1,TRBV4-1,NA,TGCGCCAGCAGCCAAGTTGGGACAGCCGAAGCTTTCTTT,CASSQVGTAEAFF
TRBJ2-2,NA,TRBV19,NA,TGTGCCAGTAGTACGGGACATAGGAACACCGGGGAGCTGTTTTTT,CASSTGHRNTGELFF
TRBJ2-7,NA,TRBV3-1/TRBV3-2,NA,TGTGCCAGCAGCAGGGCCGGGGCCTACGAGCAGTACTTC,CASSRAGAYEQYF
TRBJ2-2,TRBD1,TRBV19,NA,TGTGCTTCGGACAGGGGGTCGACCGGGGAGCTGTTTTTT,CASDRGSTGELFF
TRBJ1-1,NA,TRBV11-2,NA,TGTGCCAGCAGCTTAAGTGATACTGAAGCTTTCTTT,CASSLSDTEAFF
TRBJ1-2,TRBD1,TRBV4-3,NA,TGCGCCAGCAGCCAAGGGGGAGGGTGGGACAGGCTAAACTATGGCCACACCTTC,CASSQGGGWDRLNYGHTF
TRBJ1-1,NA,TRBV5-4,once,TGTGCCAGCAGCACCGGGACGGCGAACACTGAAGCTTTCTTT,CASSTGTANTEAFF
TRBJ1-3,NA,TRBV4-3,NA,TGCGCCAGCAGCCAAGAAGTCGCAAGCTCTGGAAACACCATATATTTT,CASSQEVASSGNTIYF
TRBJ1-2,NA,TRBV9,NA,TGTGCCAGCAGCGCCAGGGGAAGTGGCTACACCTTC,CASSARGSGYTF
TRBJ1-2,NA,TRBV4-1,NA,TGCGCCAGCAGCCAAGGCGGGGCCGCTTCGAACTATGGCTACACCTTC,CASSQGGAASNYGYTF
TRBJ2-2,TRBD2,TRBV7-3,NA,TGTGCCAGCAGCCCGCGACTAGCCAACACCGGGGAGCTGTTTTTT,CASSPRLANTGELFF
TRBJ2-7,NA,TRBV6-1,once,TGTGCCAGCAGTGAGTCCGGTTTCCTCTACGAGCAGTACTTC,CASSESGFLYEQYF
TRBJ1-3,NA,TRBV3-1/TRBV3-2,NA,TGTGCCAGCACCCACAGGGTCCCTGGAAACACCATATATTTT,CASTHRVPGNTIYF
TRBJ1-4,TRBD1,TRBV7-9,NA,TGTGCCAGCAGCCAGGACAGGAATGAAAAACTGTTTTTT,CASSQDRNEKLFF
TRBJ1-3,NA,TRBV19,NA,TGTGCCAGTAAGAAGGGGTCGGCTGGAAACACCATATATTTT,CASKKGSAGNTIYF
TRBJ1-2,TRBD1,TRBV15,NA,TGTGCCACCAGCGGGACCGGGACAGGGTTGTATGGCTACACCTTC,CATSGTGTGLYGYTF
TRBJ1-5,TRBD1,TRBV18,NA,TGTGCCAGCTCACCCGGGACAGGGGGGTCTCAGCCCCAGCATTTT,CASSPGTGGSQPQHF
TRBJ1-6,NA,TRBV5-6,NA,TGTGCCAGCAGCCAAGGGGTCGGGAATTCACCCCTCCACTTT,CASSQGVGNSPLHF
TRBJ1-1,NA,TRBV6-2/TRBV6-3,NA,TGTGCCAGCAGTTACTCTGGCCTGCGCAGGGGAATGAACACTGAAGCTTTCTTT,CASSYSGLRRGMNTEAFF
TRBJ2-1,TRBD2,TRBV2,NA,TGTGCCAGCAGTGAAGCCCAGACTAGCGGGGTCGAAAATGAGCAGTTCTTC,CASSEAQTSGVENEQFF
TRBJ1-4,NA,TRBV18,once,TGTGCCAGCTCACCACGTCCCGGAGAAAAACTGTTTTTT,CASSPRPGEKLFF
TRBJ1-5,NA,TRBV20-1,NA,TGCAGTGCTAGTCTTCCATCGGACAATCAGCCCCAGCATTTT,CSASLPSDNQPQHF
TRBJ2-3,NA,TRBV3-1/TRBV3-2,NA,TGTGCCAGCAGCCAAGAGGAAGGTTCCCGCCAAGATACGCAGTATTTT,CASSQEEGSRQDTQYF
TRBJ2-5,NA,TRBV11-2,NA,TGTGCCAGCAGCTTACGTTCCAGGGTAGGTCAAGAGACCCAGTACTTC,CASSLRSRVGQETQYF
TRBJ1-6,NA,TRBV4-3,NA,TGCGCCAGCAGCCAAGAAGCGCGGGGTTTTGGCTCACCCCTCCACTTT,CASSQEARGFGSPLHF
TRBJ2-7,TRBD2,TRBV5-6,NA,TGTGCCAGCAGCACGGGACTAGCATTGGGAGCGCAGTACTTC,CASSTGLALGAQYF
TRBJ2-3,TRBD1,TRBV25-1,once,TGTGCCAGCAGTCACCCCCCCCGGGACAGGGGTTCAGATACGCAGTATTTT,CASSHPPRDRGSDTQYF
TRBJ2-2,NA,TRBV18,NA,TGTGCCAGCTCCCCGTCCCGACTAGCGAACACCGGGGAGCTGTTTTTT,CASSPSRLANTGELFF
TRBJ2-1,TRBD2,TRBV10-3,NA,TGTGCCATCAGCGCAGGGACTAGCGGGGGGGCTTATGAGCAGTTCTTC,CAISAGTSGGAYEQFF
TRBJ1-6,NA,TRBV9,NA,TGTGCCAGCAGCTTATCCGGGACTGACAATTCACCCCTCCACTTT,CASSLSGTDNSPLHF
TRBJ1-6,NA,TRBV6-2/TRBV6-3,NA,TGTGCCAGCAGTTTCCCCCGGGCCTCACCCCTCCACTTT,CASSFPRASPLHF
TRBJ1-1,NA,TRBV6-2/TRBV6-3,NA,TGTGCCAGCAGTAAACTACTCGGTGAAGCTTTCTTT,CASSKLLGEAFF
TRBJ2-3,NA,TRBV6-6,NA,TGTGCCAGCAGTACCGGGACTCTCCTTAATACGCAGTATTTT,CASSTGTLLNTQYF
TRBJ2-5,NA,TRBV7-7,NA,TGTGCTAGCAGCTTGTTAGGACAACACCAAGAGACCCAGTACTTC,CASSLLGQHQETQYF
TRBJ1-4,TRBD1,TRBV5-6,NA,TGTGCCAGCAGCTTGCGGCCCGGACAGGGAGATGAAAAACTGTTTTTT,CASSLRPGQGDEKLFF